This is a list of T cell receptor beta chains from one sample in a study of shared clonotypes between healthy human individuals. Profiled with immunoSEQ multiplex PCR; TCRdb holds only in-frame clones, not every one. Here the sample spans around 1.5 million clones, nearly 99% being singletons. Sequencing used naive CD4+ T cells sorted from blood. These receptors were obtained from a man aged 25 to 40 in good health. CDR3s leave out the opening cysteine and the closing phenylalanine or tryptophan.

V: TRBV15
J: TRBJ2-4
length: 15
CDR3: ATSRVVGAGAKNIQY

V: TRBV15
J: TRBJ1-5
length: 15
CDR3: ATSRAIEAGGNQPQH

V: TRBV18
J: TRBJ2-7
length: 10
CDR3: ASSPEGLGQY

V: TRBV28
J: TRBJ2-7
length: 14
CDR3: ASRPSVWTGSYEQY

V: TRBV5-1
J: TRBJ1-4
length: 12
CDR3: ASSLSASNEKLF

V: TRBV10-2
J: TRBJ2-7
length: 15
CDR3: ASSDGLAGRWYYEQY

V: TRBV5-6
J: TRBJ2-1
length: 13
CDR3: ASSSLQGSGNEQF

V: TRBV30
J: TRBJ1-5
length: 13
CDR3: AWSRRDRGNQPQH

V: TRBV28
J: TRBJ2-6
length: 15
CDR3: AVPTSEDLSGANVLT

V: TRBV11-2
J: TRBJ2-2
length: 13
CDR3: ASSFHGRGAGELF

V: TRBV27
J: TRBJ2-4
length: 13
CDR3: ASSQNPRAKNIQY

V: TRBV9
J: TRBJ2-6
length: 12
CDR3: ASSAYSGANVLT

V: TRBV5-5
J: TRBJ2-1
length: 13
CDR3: ASSLGGLSYNEQF

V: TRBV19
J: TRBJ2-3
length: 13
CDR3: ASSTLGQGTDTQY

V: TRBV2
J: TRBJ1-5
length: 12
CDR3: ASSEVTGEQPQH

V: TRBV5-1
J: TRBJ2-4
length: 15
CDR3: ASSLIGGRGAKNIQY

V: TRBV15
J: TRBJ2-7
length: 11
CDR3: ATSRARDYEQY

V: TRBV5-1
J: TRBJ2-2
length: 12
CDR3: ASSWDKNTGELF

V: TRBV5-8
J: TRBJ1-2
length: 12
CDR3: ASRRDSFIYGYT

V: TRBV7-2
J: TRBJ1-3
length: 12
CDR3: ASSFRPQGNTIY

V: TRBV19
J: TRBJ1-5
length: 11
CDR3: ASSPRGGQPQH

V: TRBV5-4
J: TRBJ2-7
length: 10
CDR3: ASSLLGGVQY

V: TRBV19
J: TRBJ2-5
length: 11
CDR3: ASSIIMSETQY

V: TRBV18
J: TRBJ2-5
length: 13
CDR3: ASSPPLVQEETQY

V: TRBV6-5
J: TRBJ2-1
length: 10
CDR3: ASSPAGYEQF

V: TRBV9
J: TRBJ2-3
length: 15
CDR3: ASSPRMGTSLTDTQY

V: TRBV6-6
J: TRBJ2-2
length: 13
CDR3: ASSYNRQDTGELF

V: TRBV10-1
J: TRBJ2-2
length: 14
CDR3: ASRSGAGSNTGELF

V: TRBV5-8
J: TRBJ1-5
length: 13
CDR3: ASSLRGRPALPQH

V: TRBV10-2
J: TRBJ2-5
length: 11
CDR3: ASTGLNQETQY

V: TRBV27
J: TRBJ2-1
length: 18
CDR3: ASSRQGPGLGRYVVNEQF

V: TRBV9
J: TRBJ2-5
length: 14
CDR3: ASSVGLTGTAETQY

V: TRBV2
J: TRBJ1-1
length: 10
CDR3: ASSSQGMGAF

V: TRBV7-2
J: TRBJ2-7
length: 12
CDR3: ASSWGQGAYEQY

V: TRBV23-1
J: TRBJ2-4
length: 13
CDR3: ASSQSRELRNIQY

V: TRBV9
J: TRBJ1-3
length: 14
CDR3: ASSVYGGDSGNTIY

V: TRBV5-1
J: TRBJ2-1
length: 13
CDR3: ASSLTGVPHNEQF

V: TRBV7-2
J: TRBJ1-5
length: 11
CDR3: ASSFPNSQPQH

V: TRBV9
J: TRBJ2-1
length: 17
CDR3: ASSVGGWREDPSYNEQF

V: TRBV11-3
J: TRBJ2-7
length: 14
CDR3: ASSPGGKGDSHEQY

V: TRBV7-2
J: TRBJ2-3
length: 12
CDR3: ASSLSHRTDTQY

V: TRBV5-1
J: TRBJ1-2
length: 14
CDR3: ASSLASGGNNYGYT

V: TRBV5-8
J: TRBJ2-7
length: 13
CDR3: ASSLGQGLPYEQY

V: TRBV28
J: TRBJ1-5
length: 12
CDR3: ASSLIPSNQPQH